This TCR beta chain was recorded in a study of regulatory T cells in long-lasting Graves disease. Documented time point: persistent/refractory GD, antithyroid drugs over 5 years with positive TRAb. Extracted RNA from PBMCs served as the source of the TCR library. The guidelines of the American Thyroid Association were the basis for diagnosing Graves' disease. Study conclusions and caveats: Persistent Graves' patients showed less TCR diversity than newly diagnosed patients showed. The study found persistent patients shared more public clonotypes (roughly 3,000) than new patients (over 850).

A remark on this clonotype: Its target is unknown.

Germline CDR1 reads DFQATT; CDR2 reads SNEGSKA (reference sequence). The CDR3 runs 14 residues. V gave up 0 bases and J gave up 2 bases, with 11 bases separating them. CDR3 regions were amplified by Arm-PCR using iRepertoire HTBI primers to build TCR beta libraries. One entry per CDR3 protein, called by TCRdb with MiXCR from the multiplex PCR reads. The sample holds 700,000 or so distinct CDR3 sequences; 25% to 35% are singletons and the top ten take about 40%. Sequences were derived from peripheral blood mononuclear cells (PBMCs), sampled when the disease was refractory, from a patient treated with antithyroid drugs. The origin of this receptor is a female donor with Graves disease. This chain joins TRBV20-1 and TRBJ2-7; D uncertain. This CDR3 is CSARDPLGAYEQYF. For the CDR3, the DNA is TGCAGTGCTAGAGACCCCCTTGGAGCCTACGAGCAGTACTTC.